This T cell receptor beta chain comes out of a study of blood T cell repertoires in COVID-19. Generated by immunoSEQ multiplex PCR, the TCRdb table keeps only in-frame clones and is missing some. This table has fewer than 150,000 clones, approximately 78% appearing once. The TCR comes from a woman older than 75 with acute or convalescent COVID-19. The sample comprised peripheral blood.

CDR3 residues: CASSAETYEQYF. The CDR3, as DNA: TGTGCCAGCAGCGCGGAAACATACGAGCAGTACTTC. The V call is TRBV5-4, the J call TRBJ2-7; no definite D call. The V end lost 4 bases, the J end lost 4 bases, and 9 bases lay between the germline ends. The CDR3 runs to 12 residues. Germline V gene data show CDR1 as SGHNT and CDR2 as YYREEE (reference sequence).